One and the same sample provided the 15 T cell receptor beta chains below, sequenced in a study of radiotherapy plus CTLA-4 blockade in lung cancer. Generated by immunoSEQ multiplex PCR, the TCRdb table keeps only in-frame clones and is missing some. The sample records 70,000 to 90,000 clones, around 79% being singletons. The specimen was peripheral blood, collected from a patient treated with radiotherapy plus ipilimumab. These TCRs come from a human donor with non-small cell lung cancer whose response to radiotherapy plus ipilimumab could not be evaluated. Some clones in this sample may be carry-over from other donors' samples.

As regards this clone: This sample includes further DNA sequences coding for the same CDR3. The gene calls are TRBV5-1 and TRBJ2-5; TRBD1 agrees at 8 bases. Trimming took 4 bases from V and 0 from J; bases not matched to a gene: 8. Germline CDR1 is SGHRS and CDR2 is YFSETQ. CDR3 size: 16 residues. The CDR3 reads CASSLDGQGDQETQYF. The CDR3 DNA reads TGCGCCAGCAGCCTGGACGGACAGGGAGACCAAGAGACCCAGTACTTC.

The chain recombines TRBV9 with TRBJ1-1, with D perhaps TRBD1 (6 bases). V was pared by 5 bases and J by 2 bases, with 22 bases between. The CDR3 sequence is 17 residues long. Germline CDR1 reads SGDLS; CDR2 reads YYNGEE. The CDR3 spells CASSSKALGQFNTEAFF. CDR3 coding DNA: TGTGCCAGCAGTTCTAAAGCCCTTGGACAGTTCAACACTGAAGCTTTCTTT.

The chain has TRBV7-9 and TRBJ2-3; unclear D gene. The length of the CDR3 is 14 residues. CDR1 is SEHNR and CDR2 is FQNEAQ in the germline V gene (reference sequence). The V gene lost 0 bases and the J gene lost 3 bases, with 7 bases spanning the gap. This chain's CDR3 is CASSLALDTDTQYF. The CDR3 DNA sequence: TGTGCCAGCAGCTTAGCCCTAGATACAGATACGCAGTATTTT.

This chain links TRBV6-5 with TRBJ2-5; the match to TRBD2 covers 8 bases. The CDR3 extends over 14 amino acids. Germline CDR1 is MNHEY and CDR2 is SVGAGI. The V gene end was trimmed by 5 bases and the J gene end by 2 bases; junction bases not matched to a gene: 4. CDR3 sequence (DNA): TGTGCCAGCAGTGTGGGACTAGGGCAAGAGACCCAGTACTTC. Translated: CASSVGLGQETQYF.

This clone was seen only once. The chain uses TRBV5-5 and TRBJ1-2; TRBD1 matches 9 bases. With 0 bases clipped from V and 6 bases from J, the junction kept 6 bases outside the gene matches. CDR1 is SGHKS and CDR2 is YYEKEE in the germline V gene (reference sequence). The CDR3 sequence is 15 residues long. The CDR3 spells CASSLAARQGDGYTF. The DNA of the CDR3 is TGTGCCAGCAGCTTGGCTGCCAGACAGGGGGATGGCTACACCTTC.

The chain joins TRBV27 to TRBJ1-4; 8 bases align to TRBD1. Germline CDR1 and CDR2: MNHEY and SMNVEV (reference sequence). This CDR3 contains 14 residues. V was pared by 10 bases and J by 5 bases, with 9 bases of the junction left unmatched. CDR3 in DNA: TGTGCCACCAGACCGGGACAGGCCAATGAAAAACTGTTTTTT. It encodes CATRPGQANEKLFF.

The gene calls are TRBV19 and TRBJ2-3; TRBD1 matches at 9 bases. This CDR3 comprises 13 residues. V lost 10 bases to trimming and J lost 1 base; unmatched junction nucleotides: 3. The V gene's germline CDR1 is LNHDA and CDR2 SQIVND (reference sequence). The CDR3 bases are TGTGCCACCCGGGACAGGGGCACAGATACGCAGTATTTT. Its translation: CATRDRGTDTQYF.

The V gene is TRBV4-3, the J gene TRBJ1-2; maybe TRBD1 (5 bases). This CDR3 spans 16 amino acids. Germline loops: CDR1 LGHNA, CDR2 YSLEER. Trimming cost V 4 bases and J 8 bases, with 23 bases left between them. CDR3 DNA sequence: TGCGCCAGCAGCCTCACCTCTCCGGGACTCGGCGAGGGCTACACCTTC. Protein sequence: CASSLTSPGLGEGYTF.

The V gene is TRBV5-1, the J gene TRBJ1-2; TRBD1 is a possible D gene (6 bases). Germline V gene data show CDR1 as SGHRS and CDR2 as YFSETQ. There are 16 residues in the CDR3. V lost 3 bases and J lost 6, with 21 bases in between. In DNA form, the CDR3 reads TGCGCCAGCAGCTACAGCCTCGCCGGGACATCTGATGGCTACACCTTC. It translates to CASSYSLAGTSDGYTF. The entire variable domain, with the rest obtained from reference TRBV5-1 and TRBJ1-2, is as follows: KAGVTQTPRYLIKTRGQQVTLSCSPISGHRSVSWYQQTPGQGLQFLFEYFSETQRNKGNFPGRFSGRQFSNSRSEMNVSTLELGDSALYLCASSYSLAGTSDGYTFGSGTRLTVV.

The chain is built from TRBV6-1 and TRBJ1-2; tentative D call: TRBD1 (6 bases). Trimming cost V 3 bases and J 7 bases, with 12 bases left between them. The CDR3 totals 13 residues. The germline CDR1 and CDR2 sequences are MNHNS and SASEGT. The CDR3 DNA follows: TGTGCCAGCAGTGATATACAGGGTCTTGGCTACACCTTC. It translates to CASSDIQGLGYTF.

This rearrangement joins TRBV7-2 to TRBJ2-3; the match to TRBD2 covers 9 bases. The germline V gene has CDR1 SGHTA and CDR2 FQGNSA. The CDR3 runs to 14 residues. V gave up 6 bases and J gave up 5 bases; unmatched junction bases: 6. The CDR3 protein is CASRAGGALDTQYF. CDR3 sequence (DNA): TGTGCCAGCAGGGCGGGGGGGGCGTTAGATACGCAGTATTTT. Full variable domain (rest looked up from reference TRBV7-2 and TRBJ2-3): GAGVSQSPSNKVTEKGKDVELRCDPISGHTALYWYRQSLGQGLEFLIYFQGNSAPDKSGLPSDRFSAERTGGSVSTLTIQRTQQEDSAVYLCASRAGGALDTQYFGPGTRLTVL.

The chain joins TRBV6-1 to TRBJ1-1, with a tentative D call TRBD1 (6 bases). The CDR3 sequence is 15 residues long. The germline V gene encodes CDR1 MNHNS and CDR2 SASEGT. Between the trimmed V and J ends, which lost 6 bases and 0 bases, there was a span of 14 bases. CDR3 DNA sequence: TGTGCCAGCAGGGCCAAGGGGGACATGAACACTGAAGCTTTCTTT. Amino acid sequence: CASRAKGDMNTEAFF.

This clone was seen only once. The chain links TRBV13 to TRBJ1-2, with TRBD1 identical over 7 bases. With 5 bases clipped from V and 11 bases from J, the junction kept 11 bases outside the gene matches. Germline lookup yields CDR1 PRHDT and CDR2 FYEKMQ (reference sequence). This CDR3 contains 13 residues. CDR3 region: CASSPRGDSLYTF. The CDR3 coding sequence is TGTGCCAGCAGCCCCAGGGGGGACTCGTTATACACCTTC.

The V call is TRBV6-6, the J call TRBJ2-3; maybe TRBD2 (6 bases). Trimming removed 5 bases from V and 8 bases from J, with 14 bases in between. Germline CDR1 is MNHNY and CDR2 is SVGAGI (reference sequence). CDR3 length equals 13 residues. This CDR3 is CASSPHLGGTQYF. CDR3 DNA: TGTGCCAGCAGTCCCCACTTGGGGGGTACGCAGTATTTT.

The chain recombines TRBV5-4 with TRBJ1-5; weak D call: TRBD1 (6 bases). Germline assignment: CDR1 SGHNT and CDR2 YYREEE (reference sequence). This CDR3 is built from 16 residues. V was cut by 2 bases and J by 1 base, with 13 bases left in between. This CDR3 is CASSFRQAGSNQPQHF. CDR3 DNA: TGTGCCAGCAGCTTTCGACAGGCTGGAAGCAATCAGCCCCAGCATTTT.